These 21 T cell receptor beta chains were sequenced from one sample in a study of T cells after yellow fever vaccination. TCRdb recomputed calls from the 5' RACE reads with MiXCR, one row per CDR3 protein. The top ten hold about 22% of the sample, which has about 350,000 distinct CDR3 sequences, approximately 4% seen once. The sample consisted of PBMCs, taken 5 days after the yellow fever booster vaccination. These receptors were taken from a man aged 18 to 30 who received the YFV17D yellow fever vaccine.

This clonotype showed up many times. This chain connects TRBV19 to TRBJ1-1, with D hard to call. This CDR3 has 13 amino acids. The V and J ends lost 2 bases and 1 base respectively, with 5 bases between them. Germline lookup yields CDR1 LNHDA and CDR2 SQIVND (reference sequence). The CDR3 spells CASSISGNTEAFF. The CDR3 region has the DNA TGTGCCAGTAGTATAAGTGGGAACACTGAAGCTTTCTTT.

In this sample, this clonotype turned up a few times. DNA of the CDR3: TGTGCCAGCAGTTACGACCCGACAGGGGTTATGAACACTGAAGCTTTCTTT. It yields the protein CASSYDPTGVMNTEAFF. The chain recombines TRBV6-2 or TRBV6-3 with TRBJ1-1; TRBD1 aligns across 8 bases. The CDR3 has 17 residues. Germline CDR1 reads MNHEY; CDR2 reads SVGEGT. Trimming cost V 2 bases and J 0 bases; bases outside gene matches: 8.

V gene TRBV7-9 combines with J gene TRBJ1-2; D is uncertain. There are 13 residues in the CDR3. Trimming pared 1 base from V and 5 bases from J, leaving 8 bases between. Germline loops: CDR1 SEHNR, CDR2 FQNEAQ (reference sequence). CDR3 nucleotides: TGTGCCAGCAGCTTAGTCGATTGGTATGGCTACACCTTC. Its translation: CASSLVDWYGYTF.

A few counts support this clonotype. V is TRBV7-9 and J is TRBJ1-1; 7 bases align to TRBD1. This CDR3 is 17 amino acids long. The V and J ends lost 7 bases and 3 bases, in that order; junction bases with no gene match: 17. The germline CDR1 and CDR2 sequences are SEHNR and FQNEAQ (reference sequence). The CDR3 DNA sequence: TGTGCCAGCACCCGGGGCTTGACAGGGATGTGGGACACTGAAGCTTTCTTT. As protein: CASTRGLTGMWDTEAFF.

This clonotype was recorded a few times. CDR3 bases: TGTGCCAGCAGTTTCGGAGGGGGTCGCACCGGGGAGCTGTTTTTT. This gives the protein CASSFGGGRTGELFF. The chain recombines TRBV28 with TRBJ2-2; D may be TRBD1 or TRBD2 (6 bases each). Germline V CDR1 and CDR2: MDHEN, SYDVKM. This CDR3 has 15 amino acids. V lost 3 bases to trimming and J lost 4 bases, with 12 bases between them.

In this sample, this clonotype turned up a few times. This sequence joins TRBV12-3 or TRBV12-4 and TRBJ1-1; D not certain. The CDR3 length is 14 residues. V was shortened by 1 base and J by 3 bases, with 9 bases between the two germline ends. The CDR3 protein is CASSLEYWDTEAFF. CDR3 DNA sequence: TGTGCCAGCAGTTTAGAGTACTGGGACACTGAAGCTTTCTTT.

In this sample, this clonotype turned up a few times. This chain joins TRBV5-6 and TRBJ2-1; 12 nucleotides match TRBD1. The CDR3 is 15 residues long. J was trimmed by 8 bases and V by 4 bases; bases with no gene match: 7. The germline gives CDR1 SGHDT, CDR2 YYEEEE. The CDR3 sequence: CASSGGQGAWHEQFF. In DNA form, the CDR3 reads TGTGCCAGCAGCGGGGGACAGGGGGCTTGGCATGAGCAGTTCTTC.

This clonotype appeared many times. V gene TRBV7-2 combines with J gene TRBJ2-3; 9 bases are a match to TRBD2. After removal of 4 bases from V and 0 bases from J, the junction contained 5 bases not matched to a gene. Germline V CDR1 and CDR2: SGHTA, FQGNSA. CDR3 length: 16 residues. DNA for the CDR3: TGTGCCAGCAGCTCGAAGCGGGGGGCTAGCACAGATACGCAGTATTTT. Residues: CASSSKRGASTDTQYF.

This clonotype was counted a few times. The rearrangement joins TRBV6-5 to TRBJ2-7, with 8 nucleotides matching TRBD2. The junction had 12 bases not matched to a gene; V was cut back by 5 bases and J by 3 bases. Germline V gene data show CDR1 as MNHEY and CDR2 as SVGAGI. CDR3 size: 16 residues. The CDR3 DNA is TGTGCCAGCAGTCAAGACCGGGGGGGGGCCGACTACGAGCAGTACTTC. This gives the protein CASSQDRGGADYEQYF.

The V call is TRBV6-5, the J call TRBJ1-6; a possible D gene is TRBD1 (5 bases). V was cut by 5 bases and J by 11 bases, with 16 bases left in between. The CDR3 has 14 amino acids. The V gene's germline CDR1 is MNHEY and CDR2 SVGAGI. CDR3 nucleotide sequence: TGTGCCAGCAGTCGGGACCCCGATGTCCCACCCCTCCACTTT. Its translation is CASSRDPDVPPLHF.

The chain carries TRBV7-2 and TRBJ2-3, with D perhaps matching TRBD1 or TRBD2 (5 bases each). Germline CDR1 is SGHTA and CDR2 is FQGNSA. V dropped 1 base and J dropped 2 bases, with 16 bases sitting between them. This CDR3 contains 17 residues. The CDR3 loop reads CASSLVGTGTYTDTQYF. In DNA form, the CDR3 reads TGTGCCAGCAGCTTAGTCGGAACGGGGACCTACACAGATACGCAGTATTTT.

This chain joins TRBV20-1 and TRBJ1-5, with 7 bases identical to TRBD1. The CDR3 covers 15 residues. Germline CDR1 and CDR2: DFQATT and SNEGSKA (reference sequence). V lost 5 bases and J lost 6; bases outside the gene matches: 13. CDR3 sequence: CSAERQGLEGQPQHF. CDR3 bases: TGCAGTGCTGAAAGACAGGGCTTAGAGGGTCAGCCCCAGCATTTT.

This clonotype has only a few counts. V and J are TRBV12-3 or TRBV12-4 and TRBJ1-5; D remains unclear. Trimming cost V 3 bases and J 3 bases, with 9 bases left between them. CDR3 length equals 14 residues. The CDR3 loop reads CASSFGQFNQPQHF. As DNA, the CDR3 is TGTGCCAGCAGTTTCGGCCAGTTCAATCAGCCCCAGCATTTT.

In this sample, this clonotype turned up a few times. The rearrangement links TRBV20-1 to TRBJ1-2; possibly TRBD1 for D (6 bases). Trimming took off 6 bases at V and 6 bases at J, with 14 bases between the two ends. CDR3 length equals 12 residues. Germline V gene lookup returns CDR1 DFQATT and CDR2 SNEGSKA (reference sequence). The CDR3 reads CSAPWAGDGYTF. CDR3 nucleotide sequence: TGCAGTGCGCCCTGGGCAGGGGATGGCTACACCTTC.

This clonotype was seen repeatedly, ten times or more. V and J are TRBV11-2 and TRBJ1-6; maybe TRBD1 (6 bases). V lost 1 base and J 11 bases, leaving 15 bases between the germline ends. CDR1 is SGHAT and CDR2 is FQNNGV in the germline V gene. The CDR3 covers 15 residues. This chain's CDR3 is CASSLVSGGKAPLHF. CDR3 DNA: TGTGCCAGCAGCTTAGTCTCCGGGGGCAAGGCACCCCTCCACTTT.

This clonotype has a handful of counts. The rearrangement links TRBV5-1 to TRBJ1-3, with D possibly TRBD1 on 5 matching bases. V was pared by 4 bases and J by 5 bases, with 10 bases between. Germline V gene data show CDR1 as SGHRS and CDR2 as YFSETQ. The CDR3 runs to 13 residues. The CDR3 reads CASSTEGRNTIYF. The CDR3 DNA follows: TGCGCCAGCAGCACGGAGGGGAGAAACACCATATATTTT.

There are a few counts of this clonotype. V and J are TRBV6-5 and TRBJ2-1; D tentatively fits TRBD1 or TRBD2 (5 bases each). The CDR3 is 13 residues long. Germline loops: CDR1 MNHEY, CDR2 SVGAGI. The germline V and J ends were trimmed by 5 bases and 4 bases, with 9 bases remaining between them. CDR3 in DNA: TGTGCCAGCAGTACGGGACCATACAATGAGCAGTTCTTC. Protein sequence: CASSTGPYNEQFF.

This clonotype was recorded many times. The rearrangement uses TRBV5-1 and TRBJ2-2; no reliable D call. Germline V gives CDR1 SGHRS, CDR2 YFSETQ. The ends were cut back, 4 bases at V and 0 bases at J, with 10 bases in the middle. This CDR3 spans 15 amino acids. The CDR3: CASSPDTANTGELFF. For the CDR3, the DNA is TGCGCCAGCAGCCCCGACACTGCGAACACCGGGGAGCTGTTTTTT.

This clonotype appeared a few times. This chain uses TRBV6-6 with TRBJ2-7; a possible D gene is TRBD1 (5 bases). In germline, CDR1 is MNHNY, CDR2 SVGAGI (reference sequence). The CDR3 runs to 15 residues. Trimming removed 6 bases at V and 0 bases at J, with 15 bases between. The CDR3 here is CASRQWQGSSYEQYF. CDR3 DNA: TGTGCCAGCAGACAATGGCAGGGAAGCTCCTACGAGCAGTACTTC.

The chain uses TRBV29-1 and TRBJ2-5, with D perhaps TRBD1 or TRBD2 (5 bases each). Germline V lookup: CDR1 SQVTM, CDR2 ANQGSEA. The CDR3 runs 15 residues. Trimming took 3 bases from V and 2 from J, leaving 16 bases between them. The CDR3 spells CSVDTLGAVQETQYF. The CDR3 nucleotides are TGCAGCGTTGATACCCTCGGGGCCGTTCAAGAGACCCAGTACTTC.

The chain has TRBV6-2 or TRBV6-3 and TRBJ1-1; D is ambiguous. The CDR3 is 12 residues long. Deletions cut 5 bases from V and 1 base from J, with 5 bases between. Germline values: CDR1 MNHEY, CDR2 SVGEGT. CDR3 in amino acids: CASSVRNTEAFF. As DNA, the CDR3 is TGTGCCAGCAGTGTCAGGAACACTGAAGCTTTCTTT.